This TCR beta chain was identified in a study of blood T cell repertoires in COVID-19. Background on the study: The origin of the acute and convalescent COVID-19 samples was the United States, Italy and Spain. The cDNA or gDNA used as material had been derived from T cells, B-cell-depleted T cells, or PBMCs.

Original processing methods: Reference gene primer amplification gave nucleated cell count estimates. TCRdb keeps only in-frame clones here, not all; method: immunoSEQ multiplex PCR. That table gives V, J and clone size, and the DNA gave D and trimming. Altogether around 200,000 clones are present, 86% being singletons, with the ten largest covering less than 4.5%. Those who participated ranged in age from roughly 18 to 89 years and resided in roughly 26 US areas. Looked up from germline, CDR1 is MNHEY and CDR2 is SVGAGI. V dropped 4 bases and J dropped 4 bases, with 4 bases sitting between them. This CDR3 has 12 residues.

The source of this sequence is a woman aged 40 to 50 with acute COVID-19. Sequencing input: PBMCs or T cells enriched from blood (not recorded which). The V gene is TRBV6-5, the J gene TRBJ2-2; D call uncertain. The CDR3 loop is CASSFSTGELFF. The CDR3 DNA is TGTGCCAGCAGTTTCAGCACCGGGGAGCTGTTTTTT.